Shown below are 11 T cell receptor beta chains from a single sample sequenced in a study of T cells in localized non-small cell lung cancer. Sequenced by immunoSEQ multiplex PCR; TCRdb stores in-frame clones only, minus some. This table has about 19,000 clones, approximately 90% appearing once. The source was peripheral blood, collected before any cancer treatment. These TCRs come from a male donor at least 60 years old with stage I squamous cell lung carcinoma.

The rearrangement joins TRBV11-1 to TRBJ2-3; D gene unclear. CDR1 is SGHAT, CDR2 FQDESV, per germline (reference sequence). This CDR3 has 15 amino acids. The ends were cut back, 2 bases at V and 1 base at J, with 10 bases in the middle. The CDR3 region has the DNA TGTGCCAGCAGCTTAAAGGGCCGTGGCACAGATACGCAGTATTTT. Protein: CASSLKGRGTDTQYF.

This rearrangement joins TRBV7-2 to TRBJ2-7; D remains ambiguous. Trimming pared 0 bases from V and 0 bases from J, leaving 9 bases between. Germline values: CDR1 SGHTA, CDR2 FQGNSA. The CDR3 spans 15 residues. This chain's CDR3 is CASSLASYPSYEQYF. In nucleotides, the CDR3 is TGTGCCAGCAGCTTAGCTAGTTACCCCTCCTACGAGCAGTACTTC.

The rearrangement joins TRBV5-1 to TRBJ2-5; D not certain. The CDR3 sequence is 14 residues long. Trimming pared 0 bases from V and 1 base from J, leaving 7 bases between. CDR1 and CDR2 from the germline V gene are SGHRS and YFSETQ. The CDR3 region is CASSLGQVQETQYF. The CDR3 region has the DNA TGCGCCAGCAGCTTGGGGCAGGTCCAAGAGACCCAGTACTTC.

This chain connects TRBV19 to TRBJ2-2, with D perhaps TRBD1 or TRBD2 (6 bases each). The CDR3 sequence is 16 residues long. Germline CDR1 reads LNHDA; CDR2 reads SQIVND (reference sequence). Trimming cost V 2 bases and J 6 bases, with 16 bases left between them. CDR3: CASSISWGADAGELFF. In nucleotides, the CDR3 is TGTGCCAGTAGTATATCATGGGGGGCGGACGCCGGGGAGCTGTTTTTT.

The gene calls are TRBV18 and TRBJ1-4; D may be TRBD1 (6 bases). Trimming pared 3 bases from V and 8 bases from J, leaving 10 bases between. CDR1 and CDR2 (germline): KGHSH, LQKENI. This CDR3 has 13 amino acids. The CDR3 coding sequence is TGTGCCAGCTCACCCCCAACAGGGGAAAAACTGTTTTTT. This translates into CASSPPTGEKLFF. Filled out from reference TRBV18 and TRBJ1-4, the complete variable domain reads NAGVMQNPRHLVRRRGQEARLRCSPMKGHSHVYWYRQLPEEGLKFMVYLQKENIIDESGMPKERFSAEFPKEGPSILRIQQVVRGDSAAYFCASSPPTGEKLFFGSGTQLSVL.

This clone was seen only once. This sequence joins TRBV2 and TRBJ2-5; D remains ambiguous. The CDR3 sequence is 14 residues long. Looked up from germline, CDR1 is SNHLY and CDR2 is FYNNEI. V lost 5 bases to trimming and J lost 0 bases, with 10 bases between them. The CDR3 DNA sequence: TGTGCCAGCAGTAGGGTCACGAACCAAGAGACCCAGTACTTC. As protein: CASSRVTNQETQYF.

This clone was detected once. This chain uses TRBV7-6 with TRBJ1-1; D is uncertain. Trimming removed 5 bases from V and 0 bases from J, with 10 bases in between. The CDR3 sequence is 14 residues long. Germline V gene sequence: CDR1 SGHVS, CDR2 FNYEAQ. The CDR3 sequence: CASSLQTMNTEAFF. CDR3 nucleotide sequence: TGTGCCAGCAGCCTACAAACCATGAACACTGAAGCTTTCTTT.

This chain connects TRBV19 to TRBJ2-7, with TRBD2 matching 8 bases. This CDR3 spans 14 amino acids. V was clipped by 1 base and J by 3 bases; unmatched bases: 2. CDR1 LNHDA and CDR2 SQIVND come from the germline V gene (reference sequence). The CDR3 loop is CASSIVGTSYEQYF. The CDR3 nucleotides are TGTGCCAGTAGTATAGTCGGGACTAGCTACGAGCAGTACTTC.

The chain employs TRBV6-5 and TRBJ1-2; a possible D gene is TRBD1 (5 bases). This CDR3 comprises 13 residues. In germline, CDR1 is MNHEY, CDR2 SVGAGI. The V and J ends lost 5 bases and 8 bases respectively, with 15 bases between them. In DNA, the CDR3 is TGTGCCAGCAGTCCGGACGGGGCGCGGGGCTACACCTTC. Translation: CASSPDGARGYTF.

V is TRBV21-1 and J is TRBJ2-3; the listed D gene, TRBD2, was not tested against the DNA. TRBV21-1 has pseudogene status. This CDR3 is built from 12 residues. In nucleotides, the CDR3 is TGTGCCACCGCTCTAGCGACAGATACGCAGTATTTT. Its translation is CATALATDTQYF.

This sequence joins TRBV29-1 and TRBJ2-3; D unclear. The CDR3 covers 13 residues. V lost 0 bases to trimming and J lost 0 bases, with 4 bases between them. Germline V gene data show CDR1 as SQVTM and CDR2 as ANQGSEA. For the CDR3, the DNA is TGCAGCGTTGAAGATCCGAGCACAGATACGCAGTATTTT. Its protein is CSVEDPSTDTQYF.